This TCR beta chain is drawn from a study of cytomegalovirus exposure and HLA in healthy donors (dated by TCRdb to 2015 to 2018). Background on the whole study: An earlier analysis of several hundred of the donors reported 276 Gb of sequence data and approximately 110 million unique TCR beta sequences from 150 million to 200 million T cells. To predict cytomegalovirus infection status, the study brought together high-throughput TCR immunosequencing, statistical association of individual TCRs with disease status, and machine learning. Besides the first cohort of approximately 670 subjects, a separate validation cohort made up of roughly 130 different subjects was used. In an earlier analysis of a few hundred of the donors, high-throughput TCR beta sequencing was used to judge whether each TCR beta V gene segment behaved as functional or pseudogenic. An early release that covered approximately 600 HLA-typed donors contained approximately 300 gigabases of sequencing data and 65 million to 100 million unique TCR sequences. The study used immunosequencing to profile the T cell repertoires of under 700 subjects and linked those repertoires to cytomegalovirus serostatus. A later genetic analysis used genome-wide SNP genotypes for about 55% of the 666 donors, treating that subset as a discovery cohort. The study aimed to test whether signatures of past pathogen exposure could be identified by cataloging public T cell receptors. Donor age, sex, ethnicity and CMV serostatus were compiled alongside the repertoire data. Both class I and class II loci were covered by HLA typing, at four-digit resolution. About five DR-DQ haplotypes were handled as single units for association and clustering because linkage in the cohort was strong. A later analysis re-analyzed previously published TCR beta repertoires from 500 to 700 donors and added high-resolution HLA genotyping to study TCR occurrence patterns. Every discovery cohort repertoire had been produced on one sequencing platform. Among about 400 genotyped donors of the cohort, an average of around 240,000 unique TCR beta nucleotide sequences was sequenced per donor, of which approximately 19% were non-productive. Of the approximately 400 genotyped donors, over 70% fell in the genetic ancestry cluster associated with self-reported Caucasian donors. The number of donors typed differed by locus, with about 629-630 for A, B, C, DRB1 and DQB1, approximately 500 for DQA1, 606 for DPA1, and under 490 for DPB1. Rather than drawing on any new phenotypic data, the later analysis identified candidate immune exposures from TCR beta sequences and the way those sequences occurred across donors. Study-level results and caveats: A cluster of highly shared sequence variants was judged likely to represent a technical artifact of the sequencing pipeline. Roughly uniform sequencing depth across donors was assumed in presence/absence analyses, although this assumption may not hold. The classifier was reported to diagnose cytomegalovirus status with high specificity and sensitivity in both the original and validation cohorts. According to a later analysis, most CMV-associated TCR beta chains appeared to be HLA-restricted, and the HLA associations seemed to be driven largely by CMV exposure. In vitro tests confirmed that a few of the cytomegalovirus-associated TCR beta chains recognize cytomegalovirus antigens. At a false discovery rate of 0.05, a later analysis linked about 17,000 TCR beta sequences to specific HLA alleles. Some IMGT-functional V segments, including TRBV6-2 and TRBV6-3, could not be distinguished by the 87-base-pair reads and were therefore excluded. Compared with equally common non-associated chains, HLA-associated TCR beta chains in a later analysis were more clonally expanded and had lower generation probabilities. Strong co-occurrence of HLA alleles, especially DR and DQ, made assigning TCR associations to individual alleles difficult. According to a later analysis, TCR association rates differed among HLA loci, with DRB1 alleles showing the most associated TCRs and HLA-C alleles showing the fewest. A further reported finding was that TCR beta sequences accurately predicted the HLA-A and HLA-B alleles for most subjects in the first cohort. Because counts were too low, seventeen rarely observed V segments, including chromosome 9 orphons, were excluded from the earlier analysis of 500 to 700 of the donors. According to the authors, the approach could potentially be generalized to other disease states and immunological phenotypes. A later analysis reported that several top co-occurrence clusters appeared linked to parvovirus B19, influenza, CMV and Epstein-Barr virus. In the study, around 150 TCR beta chains were listed as associated with cytomegalovirus. According to a later genetic analysis, donors in an Asian-associated ancestry cluster had fewer N-insertions in productive TCRs than the roughly 670-donor mean. Correlated functional status among segregating V segments might reflect linkage disequilibrium, but an unknown experimental factor could not be ruled out. Because HLA typing was missing for some donors at each locus, association tests included only the typed subset. In an earlier analysis of approximately 590 of the donors, most TCR beta V segments appeared in productive rearrangements about 90% or about 30% of the time, broadly matching IMGT annotations. V-gene and J-gene trimming of TCR beta chains was associated with a missense DCLRE1C variant in a later genetic analysis, and the association was replicated in an independent cohort. Immune exposure information for the cohort was limited to CMV serostatus. Most TCR sequences were observed very rarely across donors, whereas some public TCRs were present in many individuals. The cohort was sequenced for TCR beta chains only, and without alpha or paired-chain data the features that could be detected were limited.

The cohort was made up of 666 healthy bone marrow donors. All cohort members were sampled while nominally healthy, although unrecorded immune exposures were likely present. The donor was CMV seropositive and belonged to the group of 250 to 350 seropositive cohort members. A peripheral blood sample was provided by each donor, and peripheral blood mononuclear cells were used for TCR beta sequencing. The Qiagen DNeasy Blood Extraction Kit was used to extract genomic DNA from the blood cell samples. Including cysteine and phenylalanine, the CDR3 has 14 amino acids. The read is trimmed to its CDR3 DNA, 42 bases read in frame from base 1. Compared with germline, V lacks 5 bases and J lacks 5 bases; bases without a gene match: 8. In the germline V gene (reference sequence), CDR1 corresponds to GTSNPN and CDR2 to SVGIG. Regarding this clone: Its antigen specificity is not known. No base quality values were provided; no much bigger clone lies one nucleotide off.

Library construction relied on the immunoSEQ multiplex PCR assay. A mixture of 60 forward primers for TCR Vbeta segments and 13 reverse primers for TCR Jbeta segments was used in the multiplex PCR. The CDR3 region of rearranged TCR beta genes was amplified from genomic DNA by a multiplex PCR assay. The amplified TCR beta libraries were sequenced on the Illumina HiSeq System as 87-base-pair reads. On the authors' methods: In a later analysis, 77 million or so unique TCR beta chains were counted across the 500 to 700 repertoires, and approximately 11 million of these chains were shared by at least two donors. To remove PCR and sequencing errors, raw reads were error-corrected and collapsed into unique sequences using a nearest-neighbor algorithm that merged closely related sequences. Alignment of CDR3 sequences to IMGT reference sequences was used to assign V, D and J gene segments. For a sequence to be retained, at least a six-nucleotide match to both a V gene segment and a J gene segment was required. Rearrangements were classified as productive when the CDR3 lacked stop codons and remained in frame with V and J, and all other rearrangements were classified as non-productive. CDR3 was defined by IMGT convention, running from the second conserved V-encoded cysteine to the conserved J-encoded phenylalanine. Sequences without an unambiguous match to a single V gene segment were excluded from the earlier analysis of approximately 600 of the donors. An earlier analysis of around 600 of the donors classified V segments as functional when productive rearrangements were above 56.7% and as segregating when the standard deviation between donors was above 5%. A statistical classification framework was developed to diagnose cytomegalovirus status using the catalog of TCR beta chain sequences. In a later analysis, V and J genes were assigned by comparing TCR nucleotide sequences against IMGT/GENE-DB human TR gene sequences. A later analysis assigned CDR3 sequences and most-parsimonious VDJ recombination scenarios with the TCRdist pipeline. A later analysis defined each TCR beta chain by its CDR3 amino acid sequence plus V-gene family, and excluded reads lacking a unique V-gene family. To address suspected cross-contamination and a sequencing artifact, a later analysis removed under 600 highly shared, low-generation-probability nucleotide sequences. A later analysis calculated a clonal expansion index for each public chain from normalized within-repertoire ranks of inferred template counts. A later analysis computed generation probabilities with a VDJ recombination model fitted to out-of-frame rearrangements, and checked the results against IGoR. In a later analysis, TCR-TCR, TCR-HLA and TCR-CMV co-occurrence was scored with hypergeometric tests, and a repertoire-size bias correction was applied to TCR pairs. To estimate false discovery rates, a later analysis permuted the HLA or CMV assignments 20 times. In a later analysis, co-occurring TCRs were grouped using DBSCAN, and TCRdist sequence similarity was added for clustering within HLA-allele-positive subsets. Repertoires with fewer than 30,000 or more than 120,000 public chains were left out of co-occurrence clustering, as were five repertoires with anomalous nucleotide sharing. What TCRdb holds here is the immuneACCESS table cut down to in-frame rearrangements. Part of the clones is not present; checked against another copy, under half of the missing clones reflect an unresolved V gene, and the others are unexplained. For V, J and clone size, that table is used; D and trimming come from the DNA. The sample table contains about 130,000 clones; only one count was recorded for just under 75% of them. 6.6% of the sample is held by the ten biggest clonotypes.

The source is a man in his forties or fifties in good health and CMV-seropositive. The sample comprised PBMCs. The chain is made from TRBV30 and TRBJ2-2; 7 bases in between match TRBD1. The encoded CDR3 is CAWSEHRGTGELFF. The DNA sequence is TGTGCCTGGTCCGAACACAGGGGAACCGGGGAGCTGTTTTTT.